What follows are 27 T cell receptor beta chains derived from one specimen sequenced in a study of blood T cell repertoires in COVID-19. Method: immunoSEQ multiplex PCR; TCRdb's copy keeps in-frame clones and lacks some. Of some 370,000 clones in the sample, 80% to 90% were seen once. The sequenced material came from peripheral blood. The source of these receptors is a man aged 35 to 55 with acute or convalescent COVID-19.

The V and J genes are TRBV7-2 and TRBJ1-3; D is undetermined. V dropped 9 bases and J dropped 7 bases, with 19 bases sitting between them. This CDR3 contains 14 residues. Germline CDR1 and CDR2: SGHTA and FQGNSA. The CDR3 DNA is TGTGCCAGTTCGAGGCCTCCAGCGCGGAACACCATATATTTT. Translating it yields CASSRPPARNTIYF.

The chain combines TRBV6-1 with TRBJ1-5; no firm D call. This CDR3 has 17 amino acids. Trimming removed 0 bases from V and 5 bases from J, with 17 bases in between. Germline-derived CDR1 and CDR2 are MNHNS and SASEGT. The CDR3 sequence: CASSEALRRGIDQPQHF. The CDR3 DNA sequence: TGTGCCAGCAGTGAAGCGCTTCGGCGGGGTATTGATCAGCCCCAGCATTTT.

The chain combines TRBV5-8 with TRBJ1-3; D not resolved. CDR1 SGHTS and CDR2 YDEGEE come from the germline V gene. The ends were cut back, 0 bases at V and 0 bases at J, with 10 bases in the middle. This CDR3 is 16 amino acids long. CDR3 residues: CASSLVGTYSGNTIYF. The CDR3, as DNA: TGTGCCAGCAGCTTGGTGGGCACCTACTCTGGAAACACCATATATTTT.

The rearrangement links TRBV15 to TRBJ1-1; 7 bases line up with TRBD1. The ends lost 2 bases at V and 6 bases at J; junction bases unmatched: 6. From germline, CDR1 is LNHNV and CDR2 YYDKDF (reference sequence). This CDR3 is built from 14 residues. CDR3 sequence reads: CATSRYRQGPEAFF. As DNA, the CDR3 is TGTGCCACCAGCAGATACAGACAGGGCCCTGAAGCTTTCTTT.

This clone was observed a handful of times. The genes are TRBV19 and TRBJ2-5; D might be TRBD2 (6 bases). Trimming pared 6 bases from V and 5 bases from J, leaving 13 bases between. The CDR3 length is 13 residues. Per the germline V gene, CDR1 is LNHDA and CDR2 is SQIVND (reference sequence). The CDR3 DNA is TGTGCCAGTAGCCGGGACTTAGGGGAGACCCAGTACTTC. Residues: CASSRDLGETQYF.

The chain employs TRBV7-6 and TRBJ2-7; D gene unclear. The CDR3 contains 14 residues. Per germline, CDR1 SGHVS and CDR2 FNYEAQ. Trimming pared 7 bases from V and 3 bases from J, leaving 16 bases between. As DNA, the CDR3 is TGTGCCAGCACCGCAAACAACCAGGACTACGAGCAGTACTTC. Translated, it gives CASTANNQDYEQYF.

The V gene is TRBV30, the J gene TRBJ2-1; D is perhaps TRBD1 (5 bases). Per germline, CDR1 GTSNPN and CDR2 SVGIG (reference sequence). V lost 4 bases, J lost 10 bases, and 11 bases lay in between. This CDR3 is built from 11 residues. The CDR3 bases are TGTGCCTGGACAGTCAGACAGGAGCAGTTCTTC. It specifies CAWTVRQEQFF.

This chain connects TRBV9 to TRBJ1-4; TRBD1 might be the D (6 bases). Germline values: CDR1 SGDLS, CDR2 YYNGEE. The CDR3 loop spans 13 amino acids. V was trimmed by 4 bases and J by 5 bases, leaving 9 bases between them. CDR3 loop: CASSRGGNEKLFF. In nucleotides, the CDR3 is TGTGCCAGCAGCAGGGGGGGCAATGAAAAACTGTTTTTT.

In its sample, this clone was seen once. The chain is built from TRBV7-2 and TRBJ1-4; no clear D gene. V dropped 5 bases and J dropped 3 bases, with 13 bases sitting between them. CDR3 length equals 15 residues. Germline loops: CDR1 SGHTA, CDR2 FQGNSA. The CDR3 region has the DNA TGTGCCAGCAGCACCCAAGCCGGGGCTAATGAAAAACTGTTTTTT. Translated: CASSTQAGANEKLFF.

The rearrangement links TRBV30 to TRBJ2-1; 12 positions match TRBD2. The CDR3 length is 13 residues. V trimming: 4 bases; J trimming: 8 bases; junction bases outside the gene matches: 3. Per germline, CDR1 GTSNPN and CDR2 SVGIG (reference sequence). Written as DNA, the CDR3 is TGTGCCTGGACTAGCGGGAGGGCCCATGAGCAGTTCTTC. The encoded protein is CAWTSGRAHEQFF. The entire variable domain, with the rest obtained from reference TRBV30 and TRBJ2-1, is as follows: SQTIHQWPATLVQPVGSPLSLECTVEGTSNPNLYWYRQAAGRGLQLLFYSVGIGQISSEVPQNLSASRPQDRQFILSSKKLLLSDSGFYLCAWTSGRAHEQFFGPGTRLTVL.

This clone was observed a few times. This chain links TRBV11-2 with TRBJ2-5; 16 bases align to TRBD2. The CDR3 extends over 19 amino acids. The V segment lost 5 bases and the J segment 5 bases; nucleotides outside the gene matches: 14. Germline-derived CDR1 and CDR2 are SGHAT and FQNNGV. The CDR3 region is CASSRWGTSGRVARETQYF. The CDR3 DNA is TGTGCCAGCAGCCGCTGGGGGACTAGCGGGAGGGTAGCCCGTGAGACCCAGTACTTC.

The chain links TRBV21-1 to TRBJ1-2; the DNA was not used to check the table's D call, TRBD1. TRBV21-1 is shown as a pseudogene. CDR3 length: 15 residues. Here the CDR3 reads CASSKVGTGGYGYTF. In nucleotides, the CDR3 is TGTGCCAGCAGCAAAGTTGGGACAGGGGGTTATGGCTACACCTTC.

The rearrangement uses TRBV3-1 (or the pseudogene TRBV3-2) and TRBJ1-1; 10 bases are a match to TRBD1. The CDR3 loop spans 14 amino acids. J was trimmed by 7 bases and V by 3 bases; bases with no gene match: 5. Germline lookup yields CDR1 LGHDT and CDR2 YNNKEL (reference sequence). The CDR3 DNA sequence: TGTGCCAGCAGCCATGGGACAGGGGAGGATGAAGCTTTCTTT. This translates into CASSHGTGEDEAFF.

This rearrangement joins TRBV2 to TRBJ2-3; 11 nucleotides line up with TRBD2. The length of the CDR3 is 15 residues. CDR1 and CDR2 from the germline V gene are SNHLY and FYNNEI. V was clipped by 5 bases and J by 1 base; unmatched bases: 2. CDR3 loop: CASSQLAGGTDTQYF. The CDR3 DNA is TGTGCCAGCAGTCAACTAGCGGGGGGCACAGATACGCAGTATTTT.

The count of this clone is one. V gene TRBV28 combines with J gene TRBJ2-7, with a tentative D call TRBD1 (6 bases). Trimming stripped 4 bases from V and 2 bases from J, with 9 bases between. The CDR3 totals 13 residues. Germline V lookup: CDR1 MDHEN, CDR2 SYDVKM. In DNA form, the CDR3 reads TGTGCCAGCAGTTCCGGGACACCCTACGAGCAGTACTTC. Translated, it gives CASSSGTPYEQYF.

The V call is TRBV5-6, the J call TRBJ1-6; tentative D call: TRBD1 (6 bases). Trimming took 3 bases from V and 10 from J, leaving 8 bases between them. There are 12 residues in the CDR3. Looked up from germline, CDR1 is SGHDT and CDR2 is YYEEEE. Here the CDR3 reads CASSSGVSPLHF. The CDR3 coding sequence is TGTGCCAGCAGCTCAGGGGTATCACCCCTCCACTTT.

V is TRBV3-1 (or the pseudogene TRBV3-2) and J is TRBJ1-4; D is unclear. The germline gives CDR1 LGHDT, CDR2 YNNKEL (reference sequence). V lost 1 base and J 7 bases, leaving 16 bases between the germline ends. The CDR3 contains 16 residues. CDR3 amino acids: CASSQGAGFEGEKLFF. The CDR3 DNA reads TGTGCCAGCAGCCAAGGTGCGGGATTCGAAGGTGAAAAACTGTTTTTT.

CDR3 residues: CASSVGQANTGELFF. As DNA, the CDR3 is TGCGCCAGCAGCGTGGGACAGGCGAACACCGGGGAGCTGTTTTTT. This rearrangement joins TRBV5-1 to TRBJ2-2; 8 bases map to TRBD1. The germline CDR1 and CDR2 sequences are SGHRS and YFSETQ. The CDR3 length is 15 residues. The J segment lost 0 bases and the V segment lost 4 bases, leaving 2 bases of the junction unmatched.

In this sample, this clone turned up once. V gene TRBV6-5 combines with J gene TRBJ2-2; D ambiguous. Trimming stripped 6 bases from V and 1 base from J, with 6 bases between. The CDR3 has 13 residues. Germline V lookup: CDR1 MNHEY, CDR2 SVGAGI. CDR3 loop: CASRAGNTGELFF. CDR3 sequence (DNA): TGTGCCAGCAGGGCTGGGAACACCGGGGAGCTGTTTTTT.

The chain employs TRBV3-1 (or the pseudogene TRBV3-2) and TRBJ2-3, with TRBD1 as a possible D gene (5 bases). The CDR3 has 14 residues. Germline CDR1 and CDR2: LGHDT and YNNKEL (reference sequence). V was trimmed by 0 bases and J by 3 bases, leaving 7 bases between them. This chain's CDR3 is CASSQEGPTDTQYF. The CDR3 DNA is TGTGCCAGCAGCCAAGAGGGGCCTACAGATACGCAGTATTTT.

About this clone: This specimen includes other DNA sequences encoding the same CDR3. The CDR3 DNA is TGTGCCAGCAGTTTAACAGGGGGAGCTGGCTACACCTTC. This encodes CASSLTGGAGYTF. The V gene is TRBV27, the J gene TRBJ1-2; 8 bases are a match to TRBD1. Germline CDR1 is MNHEY and CDR2 is SMNVEV (reference sequence). Trimming at V came to 2 bases and at J to 7 bases, leaving 3 bases not matched to a gene. This CDR3 has 13 residues.

The chain combines TRBV7-9 with TRBJ2-7, with D unclear. Germline-derived CDR1 and CDR2 are SEHNR and FQNEAQ (reference sequence). The V end was cut by 4 bases, the J end by 1 base, with 14 bases between. The CDR3 totals 15 residues. The CDR3 sequence: CASSSIRGLSYEQYF. The CDR3 DNA is TGTGCCAGCAGCTCGATCAGAGGCCTATCCTACGAGCAGTACTTC.

This chain connects TRBV7-9 to TRBJ1-1; 10 positions match TRBD1. This CDR3 spans 18 amino acids. CDR1 is SEHNR and CDR2 is FQNEAQ in the germline V gene (reference sequence). Trimming cost V 5 bases and J 0 bases; bases outside gene matches: 12. The CDR3 protein is CASSPKRDRGHMNTEAFF. The CDR3 region has the DNA TGTGCCAGCAGCCCAAAACGGGACAGGGGCCACATGAACACTGAAGCTTTCTTT.

The rearrangement links TRBV5-1 to TRBJ2-5; 8 bases agree with TRBD2. Germline CDR1 reads SGHRS; CDR2 reads YFSETQ. CDR3 length equals 14 residues. Losses at the gene ends were 4 bases for V and 9 bases for J; bases not matched to a gene: 11. Written as DNA, the CDR3 is TGCGCCAGCAGCCCCGGGGGGGCGTCGGGGGCCCAGTACTTC. Translated: CASSPGGASGAQYF.

The V call is TRBV27, the J call TRBJ2-5; D gene uncertain. The germline V gene has CDR1 MNHEY and CDR2 SMNVEV (reference sequence). The CDR3 is 15 residues long. V lost 2 bases and J 1 base, leaving 11 bases between the germline ends. CDR3 DNA: TGTGCCAGCAGTTTAGTTCCCCCCCGCCAAGAGACCCAGTACTTC. Translating it yields CASSLVPPRQETQYF.

This clone was counted a single time. V gene TRBV30 combines with J gene TRBJ2-7; 10 bases agree with TRBD2. V shed 3 bases and J 4 bases; nucleotides not matched to a gene: 3. This CDR3 contains 13 residues. Germline loops: CDR1 GTSNPN, CDR2 SVGIG (reference sequence). The CDR3 bases are TGTGCCTGGAGCAAGCGGGAGGGATACGAGCAGTACTTC. Residues: CAWSKREGYEQYF.

The chain uses TRBV28 and TRBJ1-4; D not resolved. The V end lost 6 bases, the J end lost 2 bases, and 4 bases lay between the germline ends. The CDR3 has 12 amino acids. CDR1 MDHEN and CDR2 SYDVKM come from the germline V gene. The CDR3 DNA sequence: TGTGCCAGCAGGACTACTAATGAAAAACTGTTTTTT. Encoded protein: CASRTTNEKLFF.